This paragraph covers one T cell receptor beta chain sequence. What it recognizes is unknown. This record comes from a study of T cell responses to AZD1222 COVID-19 vaccine. Study conclusions and caveats: Donor demographics were predominantly white British with a female majority; clonal diversity may be underestimated. Reports indicate that nearly half of spike-specific TCRs are directed at unmutated variant regions. Among AZD1222 vaccinees, only 5 or 6 were seropositive at baseline. Along spike, vaccine-associated CD4 TCRs were found throughout, with dominance at 160-218 and 743-854.

The assay was immunoSEQ multiplex PCR, and TCRdb's table has in-frame clones only and misses some. The table has 120,000 or so clones, 85% to 90% seen once. Trimming removed 5 bases from V and 0 bases from J, with 7 bases in between. CDR3 length: 13 residues. This rearrangement joins TRBV12-3 or TRBV12-4 to TRBJ1-2; D may be TRBD1 (5 bases). The sequenced sample was peripheral blood, obtained on day 0 of MenACWY control vaccination. The sequence was collected from an adult in good health. The CDR3 nucleotides are TGTGCCAGCAGTGGGACGACTAACTATGGCTACACCTTC. It yields the protein CASSGTTNYGYTF.